What follows are 28 T cell receptor beta chains derived from one specimen sequenced in a study of OX40 agonist ivuxolimab in advanced cancers. Assay used: immunoSEQ multiplex PCR; TCRdb lists only in-frame clones, some missing. Of roughly 120,000 clones in the sample, 85% to 90% were seen once. The sequencing used CD4+ or CD8+ T cells sorted from blood, collected in a trial of the OX40 agonist ivuxolimab. These receptors all stem from an adult with an advanced solid tumor such as melanoma, head and neck, liver or kidney cancer.

J is TRBJ2-5 and V is TRBV7-2; 14 bases map to TRBD2. V lost 4 bases, J lost 4 bases, and 11 bases stayed unmatched. Germline V gene data show CDR1 as SGHTA and CDR2 as FQGNSA. This CDR3 is 18 amino acids long. CDR3 in DNA: TGTGCCAGCAGCTGGGGAAAAGGGACTAGCGGGGGAGGAGAGACCCAGTACTTC. It codes for CASSWGKGTSGGGETQYF. The variable domain in full, completed from reference TRBV7-2 and TRBJ2-5, reads GAGVSQSPSNKVTEKGKDVELRCDPISGHTALYWYRQSLGQGLEFLIYFQGNSAPDKSGLPSDRFSAERTGGSVSTLTIQRTQQEDSAVYLCASSWGKGTSGGGETQYFGPGTRLLVL.

This clone was seen just once. This sequence joins TRBV6-1 and TRBJ2-5, with TRBD2 matching 13 bases. The CDR3 is 17 amino acids. The germline V gene has CDR1 MNHNS and CDR2 SASEGT. V was pared by 2 bases and J by 5 bases, with 8 bases of the junction left unmatched. Here the CDR3 reads CASSELRTSGGTETQYF. The CDR3 region has the DNA TGTGCCAGCAGTGAATTACGGACTAGCGGGGGTACGGAGACCCAGTACTTC.

This clone was recorded once. This chain uses TRBV18 with TRBJ1-2, with D perhaps TRBD1 (6 bases). Germline V gene data show CDR1 as KGHSH and CDR2 as LQKENI. The CDR3 is 14 amino acids. V gave up 3 bases and J gave up 6 bases, with 14 bases separating them. In DNA form, the CDR3 reads TGTGCCAGCTCACCTGATCCGGGGGCAAATGGCTACACCTTC. This gives the protein CASSPDPGANGYTF.

This clone came up once. This rearrangement joins TRBV5-8 to TRBJ1-6, with D uncertain. Trimming pared 2 bases from V and 9 bases from J, leaving 6 bases between. In germline, CDR1 is SGHTS, CDR2 YDEGEE. The CDR3 has 12 amino acids. CDR3 loop: CASSFTSSPLHF. In DNA, the CDR3 is TGTGCCAGCAGCTTCACAAGTTCACCCCTCCACTTT.

This clone showed up just a few times. V gene TRBV27 combines with J gene TRBJ2-1, with 9 nucleotides matching TRBD1. From germline, CDR1 is MNHEY and CDR2 SMNVEV (reference sequence). The CDR3 runs to 15 residues. Losses at the gene ends were 7 bases for V and 5 bases for J; bases not matched to a gene: 9. The CDR3 nucleotides read TGTGCCAGCACCCGAGCGGACAGGGGCAACAATGAGCAGTTCTTC. Protein sequence: CASTRADRGNNEQFF.

The chain couples TRBV5-1 to TRBJ2-5, with 12 positions matching TRBD2. V lost 4 bases, J lost 5 bases, and 12 bases stayed unmatched. This CDR3 has 17 amino acids. The germline V gene has CDR1 SGHRS and CDR2 YFSETQ. CDR3 sequence reads: CASSEGASGGGAETQYF. For the CDR3, the DNA is TGCGCCAGCAGCGAAGGGGCTAGCGGGGGGGGCGCCGAGACCCAGTACTTC. Drawing the rest from reference TRBV5-1 and TRBJ2-5, the complete variable domain is KAGVTQTPRYLIKTRGQQVTLSCSPISGHRSVSWYQQTPGQGLQFLFEYFSETQRNKGNFPGRFSGRQFSNSRSEMNVSTLELGDSALYLCASSEGASGGGAETQYFGPGTRLLVL.

This chain links TRBV2 with TRBJ1-5; D unresolved. Germline V gene sequence: CDR1 SNHLY, CDR2 FYNNEI. The CDR3 runs 14 residues. Trimming cost V 6 bases and J 4 bases, with 13 bases left between them. In DNA form, the CDR3 reads TGTGCCAGCAGACGAGGGCCGCTGAATCAGCCCCAGCATTTT. As protein: CASRRGPLNQPQHF.

With regard to this clone: The same CDR3 also results from other DNA sequences found in this sample. V and J are TRBV6-5 and TRBJ2-5; D not certain. This CDR3 is 13 amino acids long. V lost 6 bases to trimming and J lost 4 bases, with 12 bases between them. Germline V gene data show CDR1 as MNHEY and CDR2 as SVGAGI. The CDR3 DNA is TGTGCCAGCAGCTTCACCTTCGGAGAGACCCAGTACTTC. Translation gives CASSFTFGETQYF.

As regards this clone: Within the sample, other DNA sequences also encode this same CDR3. The chain joins TRBV27 to TRBJ1-4, with D perhaps TRBD1 (6 bases). Germline V gives CDR1 MNHEY, CDR2 SMNVEV (reference sequence). CDR3 length: 13 amino acids. V was trimmed by 5 bases and J by 14 bases, leaving 18 bases between them. The CDR3 DNA reads TGTGCCAGCAGTCCGCCTCCCCCACAGGGCCTGTTTTTT. This encodes CASSPPPPQGLFF.

The chain carries TRBV10-1 and TRBJ2-3; D could derive from TRBD1 or TRBD2 (5 bases each). The CDR3 is made up of 12 amino acids. The ends were cut back, 10 bases at V and 0 bases at J, with 8 bases in the middle. Per the germline V gene, CDR1 is WNHNN and CDR2 is SYGVQD (reference sequence). The CDR3 nucleotides are TGCGCCACCGAGGGGAGCACAGATACGCAGTATTTT. Encoded protein: CATEGSTDTQYF.

The chain uses TRBV19 and TRBJ2-2; no clear D. Trimming took 7 bases from V and 3 from J, leaving 9 bases between them. Germline V gene lookup returns CDR1 LNHDA and CDR2 SQIVND (reference sequence). This CDR3 spans 13 amino acids. Here the CDR3 reads CASIDGYTGELFF. The CDR3 DNA is TGTGCCAGTATAGACGGATACACCGGGGAGCTGTTTTTT.

The chain uses TRBV11-3 and TRBJ2-5; 10 bases map to TRBD2. V shed 5 bases and J 1 base; nucleotides not matched to a gene: 10. Germline CDR1 reads SGHNT; CDR2 reads YENEEA. The CDR3 has 17 residues. The CDR3 reads CASSQGWSSGGQETQYF. The CDR3, as DNA: TGTGCCAGCAGCCAGGGCTGGTCTAGCGGGGGCCAAGAGACCCAGTACTTC.

This clone was seen just once. The genes are TRBV5-1 and TRBJ1-4, with unresolved D. The germline V and J ends were trimmed by 2 bases and 5 bases, with 16 bases remaining between them. Germline V gives CDR1 SGHRS, CDR2 YFSETQ. The CDR3 consists of 16 residues. CDR3 region: CASSFFRVKENEKLFF. The CDR3 nucleotides are TGCGCCAGCAGCTTTTTTCGGGTAAAGGAGAATGAAAAACTGTTTTTT.

The gene calls are TRBV18 and TRBJ2-1, with D unclear. The CDR3 is made up of 12 amino acids. In germline, CDR1 is KGHSH, CDR2 LQKENI. The V gene lost 2 bases and the J gene lost 5 bases, with 4 bases spanning the gap. DNA for the CDR3: TGTGCCAGCTCACCAGTGGACAATGAGCAGTTCTTC. Residues: CASSPVDNEQFF. Supplemented by reference TRBV18 and TRBJ2-1, the full variable domain reads NAGVMQNPRHLVRRRGQEARLRCSPMKGHSHVYWYRQLPEEGLKFMVYLQKENIIDESGMPKERFSAEFPKEGPSILRIQQVVRGDSAAYFCASSPVDNEQFFGPGTRLTVL.

This chain connects TRBV13 to TRBJ1-4, with 10 bases lining up with TRBD1. CDR3 length: 17 residues. V dropped 3 bases and J dropped 4; count of bases not matched to a gene: 8. The germline CDR1 and CDR2 sequences are PRHDT and FYEKMQ (reference sequence). The CDR3 spells CASSFGPRDRGNEKLFF. CDR3 in DNA: TGTGCCAGCAGCTTTGGCCCCCGGGACAGGGGTAATGAAAAACTGTTTTTT.

This clone was found a few times. Other nucleotide sequences from this sample produce the same CDR3. The V and J genes are TRBV18 and TRBJ1-6; 7 nucleotides align to TRBD1. The CDR3 is 16 residues long. Germline assignment: CDR1 KGHSH and CDR2 LQKENI. Unmatched junction bases numbered 3, after V lost 4 bases and J lost 0 bases. CDR3 in amino acids: CASSQGQSSYNSPLHF. The CDR3 DNA is TGTGCCAGCTCACAGGGACAGAGCTCCTATAATTCACCCCTCCACTTT.

This chain joins TRBV28 and TRBJ2-7, with 15 bases matching TRBD2. The CDR3 has 19 residues. V gave up 5 bases and J gave up 1 base; unmatched junction bases: 12. Germline assignment: CDR1 MDHEN and CDR2 SYDVKM. The CDR3 loop is CASSTSGLAGGSLSYEQYF. The CDR3 DNA reads TGTGCCAGCAGTACATCGGGACTAGCGGGGGGCTCCCTGTCCTACGAGCAGTACTTC.

The chain couples TRBV7-2 to TRBJ1-1; D might be TRBD1 (5 bases). V gave up 2 bases and J gave up 5 bases, with 12 bases separating them. The CDR3 runs 14 residues. Germline loops: CDR1 SGHTA, CDR2 FQGNSA. The CDR3 DNA sequence: TGTGCCAGCAGCTTATCGGGGGAGTGGACTGAAGCTTTCTTT. It specifies CASSLSGEWTEAFF. Full variable domain (outside the CDR3, taken from reference TRBV7-2 and TRBJ1-1): GAGVSQSPSNKVTEKGKDVELRCDPISGHTALYWYRQSLGQGLEFLIYFQGNSAPDKSGLPSDRFSAERTGGSVSTLTIQRTQQEDSAVYLCASSLSGEWTEAFFGQGTRLTVV.

This clone has more than one count but fewer than ten. The CDR3 nucleotides are TGTGCCAGCAGTGAAGTAGGGGACAAGTACAATGAGCAGTTCTTC. Protein: CASSEVGDKYNEQFF. The rearrangement joins TRBV6-1 to TRBJ2-1, with a weak D call TRBD1 (6 bases). The CDR3 has 15 residues. Germline CDR1 and CDR2: MNHNS and SASEGT. V dropped 1 base and J dropped 4 bases, with 11 bases sitting between them.

This rearrangement joins TRBV10-2 to TRBJ2-5, with TRBD1 as a possible D gene (6 bases). The germline CDR1 and CDR2 sequences are WSHSY and SAAADI. The CDR3 length is 13 residues. Trimming shortened V by 8 bases and J by 5 bases, and 15 bases separated the two germline ends. The CDR3 DNA reads as TGCGCCAGCTCGAGGGGCCAGGGGGAGACCCAGTACTTC. Its translation is CASSRGQGETQYF.

This chain connects TRBV18 to TRBJ2-2; D call uncertain. The CDR3 runs to 16 residues. Germline-derived CDR1 and CDR2 are KGHSH and LQKENI. V lost 1 base to trimming and J lost 5 bases, with 14 bases between them. CDR3 residues: CASSPRQIIGTGELFF. CDR3 bases: TGTGCCAGCTCACCACGGCAGATCATAGGGACCGGGGAGCTGTTTTTT.

The rearrangement uses TRBV7-3 and TRBJ2-2; D call uncertain. V was cut by 5 bases and J by 4 bases, with 11 bases left in between. The CDR3 runs 14 residues. Germline loops: CDR1 SGHTA, CDR2 FQGTGA. The CDR3: CASSPRTATGELFF. DNA of the CDR3: TGTGCCAGCAGCCCCCGAACGGCCACCGGGGAGCTGTTTTTT.

This clone has just a few counts. J is TRBJ1-2 and V is TRBV28, with TRBD1 matching over 7 bases. The V gene's germline CDR1 is MDHEN and CDR2 SYDVKM. The V and J ends lost 6 bases and 4 bases, in that order; junction bases with no gene match: 5. The CDR3 is 13 amino acids. The CDR3 nucleotides are TGTGCCAGCAGGGGGACAGTTACCTATGGCTACACCTTC. Protein product: CASRGTVTYGYTF.

This clone was observed a handful of times. The chain couples TRBV19 to TRBJ1-1; the match to TRBD1 covers 11 bases. The junction had 8 bases not matched to a gene; V was cut back by 10 bases and J by 1 base. The V gene's germline CDR1 is LNHDA and CDR2 SQIVND (reference sequence). The CDR3 is made up of 15 amino acids. CDR3 nucleotides: TGTGCCACTTATCGGACAGGGGGCTCGAACACTGAAGCTTTCTTT. Translation: CATYRTGGSNTEAFF.

This chain joins TRBV4-1 and TRBJ2-4; 10 bases map to TRBD2. Germline V gene lookup returns CDR1 MGHRA and CDR2 YSYEKL. CDR3 length equals 13 residues. Unmatched junction bases numbered 2, after V lost 0 bases and J lost 12 bases. CDR3 loop: CASSQEPSGGQYF. CDR3 nucleotides: TGCGCCAGCAGCCAAGAGCCTAGCGGGGGTCAGTACTTC.

The rearrangement uses TRBV4-1 and TRBJ1-1; 7 positions agree with TRBD1. J was trimmed by 1 base and V by 10 bases; bases with no gene match: 9. Germline V gene lookup returns CDR1 MGHRA and CDR2 YSYEKL. The CDR3 has 14 residues. CDR3 DNA sequence: TGCGCCACCACTCCAGACAGGGCGAACACTGAAGCTTTCTTT. Encoded protein: CATTPDRANTEAFF.

The V and J genes are TRBV27 and TRBJ2-3; unclear D gene. The CDR3 runs to 15 residues. The ends were cut back, 0 bases at V and 4 bases at J, with 11 bases in the middle. Germline CDR1 reads MNHEY; CDR2 reads SMNVEV (reference sequence). The CDR3: CASSLSVGSADTQYF. The CDR3 DNA reads as TGTGCCAGCAGTTTATCGGTGGGGTCCGCAGATACGCAGTATTTT.

The chain combines TRBV5-1 with TRBJ1-4; possibly TRBD1 for D (5 bases). Trimming shortened V by 4 bases and J by 5 bases, and 9 bases separated the two germline ends. CDR3 length: 13 residues. From germline, CDR1 is SGHRS and CDR2 YFSETQ. CDR3 DNA: TGCGCCAGCAGCCCCGACAGAAATGAAAAACTGTTTTTT. As protein: CASSPDRNEKLFF.